A single sample gave rise to the 23 T cell receptor beta chains below, sequenced in a study of T cell clonotyping in hematopoietic cell transplantation. The repertoire was sequenced with immunoSEQ multiplex PCR; TCRdb's copy has only in-frame clones and lacks some. The table lists about 69,000 clones, roughly 93% of them singletons. Sequenced: peripheral blood mononuclear cells. The receptors come from a man aged 50-60 years in good health. Some clones in this sample may be carry-over from other donors' samples.

V gene TRBV6-6 combines with J gene TRBJ2-3; 8 positions match TRBD2. V shed 5 bases, J shed 3 bases, and the junction held 10 bases outside the gene matches. In germline, CDR1 is MNHNY, CDR2 SVGAGI (reference sequence). The CDR3 runs to 16 residues. CDR3 in DNA: TGTGCCAGCAGTAGGGCTCGGGGGGGGAGTACAGATACGCAGTATTTT. Translating gives CASSRARGGSTDTQYF.

The rearrangement uses TRBV19 and TRBJ1-1, with D unresolved. The CDR3 has 16 residues. The V end lost 0 bases, the J end lost 1 base, and 12 bases lay between the germline ends. The germline V gene has CDR1 LNHDA and CDR2 SQIVND (reference sequence). CDR3 nucleotide sequence: TGTGCCAGTAGTATAGATTGGGCAGCCAAGAACACTGAAGCTTTCTTT. Its protein is CASSIDWAAKNTEAFF.

The chain joins TRBV5-1 to TRBJ1-4; D is perhaps TRBD1 (5 bases). CDR1 SGHRS and CDR2 YFSETQ come from the germline V gene. The CDR3 loop spans 15 amino acids. The V and J ends lost 3 bases and 8 bases respectively, with 17 bases between them. For the CDR3, the DNA is TGCGCCAGCAGCTCGGGCTTGGGGGTTGGAGAAAAACTGTTTTTT. It is translated as CASSSGLGVGEKLFF.

V and J are TRBV19 and TRBJ2-7; no firm D call. Germline V CDR1 and CDR2: LNHDA, SQIVND (reference sequence). With 6 bases removed from V and 7 bases from J, the gap between germline ends came to 4 bases. CDR3 length: 9 amino acids. The CDR3 DNA is TGTGCCAGTAGGGGGGAGCAGTACTTC. It encodes CASRGEQYF.

This sequence joins TRBV7-8 and TRBJ1-6; D remains unclear. CDR3 length: 14 residues. Germline V CDR1 and CDR2: SGHVS, FQNEAQ. Trimming removed 4 bases at V and 7 bases at J, with 11 bases between. The CDR3 DNA follows: TGTGCCAGCAGCTCCAATCTAGTAAATTCACCCCTCCACTTT. As protein: CASSSNLVNSPLHF.

This rearrangement joins TRBV10-3 to TRBJ2-5, with 10 bases fitting TRBD2. Trimming took 4 bases from V and 1 from J; bases not matched to a gene: 3. CDR3 length: 15 residues. In germline, CDR1 is ENHRY, CDR2 SYGVKD. The CDR3 sequence: CAISVQRGGQETQYF. In nucleotides, the CDR3 is TGTGCCATCAGTGTCCAGCGGGGGGGCCAAGAGACCCAGTACTTC.

The table lists this clone with a count of one. This rearrangement joins TRBV2 to TRBJ1-2; D ambiguous. CDR1 and CDR2 from the germline V gene are SNHLY and FYNNEI. CDR3 length: 14 amino acids. V was pared by 4 bases and J by 2 bases, with 11 bases between. In DNA form, the CDR3 reads TGTGCCAGCAGTGTAAGGAACAACAACTATGGCTACACCTTC. It is translated as CASSVRNNNYGYTF.

This clone was observed once. The V gene is TRBV5-1, the J gene TRBJ1-4; possible D gene TRBD1, 5 bases. Trimming removed 1 base at V and 8 bases at J, with 15 bases between. Germline-derived CDR1 and CDR2 are SGHRS and YFSETQ. This CDR3 spans 15 amino acids. CDR3: CASSLTSGVGEKLFF. CDR3 bases: TGCGCCAGCAGCTTGACGTCGGGGGTTGGAGAAAAACTGTTTTTT.

V is TRBV28 and J is TRBJ1-2; 9 nucleotides agree with TRBD1. Germline assignment: CDR1 MDHEN and CDR2 SYDVKM. The junction had 8 bases not matched to a gene; V was cut back by 2 bases and J by 7 bases. The CDR3 totals 15 residues. The CDR3 protein is CASSLPGQGSFGYTF. CDR3 in DNA: TGTGCCAGCAGTTTACCGGGACAGGGATCTTTTGGCTACACCTTC.

The chain links TRBV7-9 to TRBJ2-3, with TRBD1 matching 7 bases. This CDR3 is built from 15 residues. Trimming removed 5 bases from V and 2 bases from J; junction bases left unmatched: 7. Germline V gives CDR1 SEHNR, CDR2 FQNEAQ (reference sequence). DNA of the CDR3: TGTGCCAGCAGCGTAGGAGACAGGGCCACAGATACGCAGTATTTT. This sequence encodes CASSVGDRATDTQYF.

The chain carries TRBV11-2 and TRBJ2-7; D possibly matches TRBD1 or TRBD2 (5 bases each). CDR3 length: 16 residues. Germline-derived CDR1 and CDR2 are SGHAT and FQNNGV. With 3 bases removed from V and 2 bases from J, the gap between germline ends came to 17 bases. The CDR3 reads CASSFGSGTETYEQYF. CDR3 nucleotides: TGTGCCAGCAGCTTTGGCTCGGGGACGGAGACCTACGAGCAGTACTTC.

The CDR3 here is CASSQEGRGVLNTEAFF. CDR3 in DNA: TGCGCCAGCAGCCAAGAGGGAAGAGGGGTATTGAACACTGAAGCTTTCTTT. This chain links TRBV4-1 with TRBJ1-1, with D possibly TRBD1 on 5 matching bases. Trimming shortened V by 0 bases and J by 0 bases, and 14 bases separated the two germline ends. Germline CDR1 and CDR2: MGHRA and YSYEKL. The CDR3 is 17 amino acids.

The chain recombines TRBV6-1 with TRBJ1-2; TRBD1 agrees at 7 bases. J gave up 12 bases and V 3 bases, and 4 bases lay outside the gene matches. From germline, CDR1 is MNHNS and CDR2 SASEGT. CDR3 length equals 11 residues. As DNA, the CDR3 is TGTGCCAGCAGTGACAGGGACAGTCACACCTTC. This translates into CASSDRDSHTF.

The J gene is TRBJ2-5, the V gene TRBV11-2; D may be TRBD2 (5 bases). Germline CDR1 SGHAT, CDR2 FQNNGV. CDR3 length: 15 amino acids. V was clipped by 5 bases and J by 5 bases, with 18 bases between them. The CDR3 loop is CASSASNGRGETQYF. The CDR3 DNA follows: TGTGCCAGCAGCGCGAGCAACGGACGCGGGGAGACCCAGTACTTC. The whole variable domain, filled in from reference TRBV11-2 and TRBJ2-5, reads EAGVAQSPRYKIIEKRQSVAFWCNPISGHATLYWYQQILGQGPKLLIQFQNNGVVDDSQLPKDRFSAERLKGVDSTLKIQPAKLEDSAVYLCASSASNGRGETQYFGPGTRLLVL.

The CDR3 here is CASSGVGSVRYYEQYF. The CDR3 region has the DNA TGTGCCAGCAGTGGGGTAGGCAGCGTCCGTTACTACGAGCAGTACTTC. This chain joins TRBV6-1 and TRBJ2-7; D is ambiguous. The germline V and J ends were trimmed by 4 bases and 3 bases, with 19 bases remaining between them. CDR1 MNHNS and CDR2 SASEGT come from the germline V gene. The CDR3 runs to 16 residues.

The chain employs TRBV9 and TRBJ2-3; 7 nucleotides align to TRBD2. Germline assignment: CDR1 SGDLS and CDR2 YYNGEE. The junction had 8 bases not matched to a gene; V was cut back by 5 bases and J by 2 bases. This CDR3 has 15 residues. In DNA form, the CDR3 reads TGTGCCAGCAGTGCCTACGGGACTACCACAGATACGCAGTATTTT. Translation gives CASSAYGTTTDTQYF. Using reference TRBV9 and TRBJ2-3 for the parts outside the CDR3, the full variable domain is DSGVTQTPKHLITATGQRVTLRCSPRSGDLSVYWYQQSLDQGLQFLIQYYNGEERAKGNILERFSAQQFPDLHSELNLSSLELGDSALYFCASSAYGTTTDTQYFGPGTRLTVL.

The J gene is TRBJ1-6, the V gene TRBV4-1; D is uncertain. The CDR3 is made up of 17 amino acids. Trimming removed 2 bases at V and 8 bases at J, with 19 bases between. CDR1 and CDR2 (germline): MGHRA, YSYEKL. Written as DNA, the CDR3 is TGCGCCAGCAGCCAAATGCCCGGACCGTCCATGGATTCACCCCTCCACTTT. Translating it yields CASSQMPGPSMDSPLHF.

The genes are TRBV6-1 and TRBJ1-1, with 7 bases fitting TRBD1. CDR3 length equals 14 residues. The ends lost 5 bases at V and 5 bases at J; junction bases unmatched: 8. CDR1 and CDR2 (germline): MNHNS, SASEGT. The CDR3 sequence is CASSQGGVRTEAFF. The CDR3 nucleotides are TGTGCCAGCAGTCAGGGGGGGGTGAGGACTGAAGCTTTCTTT.

The V and J genes are TRBV6-1 and TRBJ2-1; perhaps TRBD2 as D (5 bases). The V end lost 2 bases, the J end lost 7 bases, and 15 bases lay between the germline ends. Germline loops: CDR1 MNHNS, CDR2 SASEGT. The CDR3 runs 15 residues. CDR3 in DNA: TGTGCCAGCAGTGAACAACTAGTGGAAGTTAATGAGCAGTTCTTC. Protein sequence: CASSEQLVEVNEQFF.

The rearrangement uses TRBV5-1 and TRBJ2-1; 7 bases agree with TRBD1. Germline CDR1 is SGHRS and CDR2 is YFSETQ. Unmatched junction bases numbered 4, after V lost 0 bases and J lost 4 bases. The CDR3 is 15 amino acids. The CDR3 loop is CASSLVGQSYNEQFF. CDR3 bases: TGCGCCAGCAGCTTGGTGGGACAGTCTTACAATGAGCAGTTCTTC. Full variable domain (remainder filled in from reference TRBV5-1 and TRBJ2-1): KAGVTQTPRYLIKTRGQQVTLSCSPISGHRSVSWYQQTPGQGLQFLFEYFSETQRNKGNFPGRFSGRQFSNSRSEMNVSTLELGDSALYLCASSLVGQSYNEQFFGPGTRLTVL.

This sequence joins TRBV7-2 and TRBJ2-7, with 8 bases fitting TRBD1. The length of the CDR3 is 12 residues. With V trimmed by 5 bases and J by 11 bases, 8 bases remained unmatched. Germline assignment: CDR1 SGHTA and CDR2 FQGNSA. The CDR3 DNA is TGTGCCAGCAGCCTAGGACAGGGACACGAGTACTTC. This sequence encodes CASSLGQGHEYF.

This clone has only a few counts. The chain combines TRBV5-6 with TRBJ2-7; a possible D gene is TRBD1 (7 bases). The V gene's germline CDR1 is SGHDT and CDR2 YYEEEE. V dropped 4 bases and J dropped 3 bases, with 14 bases sitting between them. The CDR3 covers 14 residues. CDR3 sequence: CASSTLRGVYEQYF. The DNA for the CDR3 is TGTGCCAGCAGCACACTCAGGGGGGTCTACGAGCAGTACTTC. The entire variable domain, with the rest obtained from reference TRBV5-6 and TRBJ2-7, is as follows: DAGVTQSPTHLIKTRGQQVTLRCSPKSGHDTVSWYQQALGQGPQFIFQYYEEEERQRGNFPDRFSGHQFPNYSSELNVNALLLGDSALYLCASSTLRGVYEQYFGPGTRLTVT.

The genes are TRBV9 and TRBJ2-3, with TRBD1 matching 7 bases. Trimming cost V 4 bases and J 6 bases; bases outside gene matches: 11. This CDR3 spans 15 amino acids. CDR1 and CDR2 (germline): SGDLS, YYNGEE. The CDR3 nucleotides are TGTGCCAGCAGCTTTAGGGGGCTGCACTCCGATACGCAGTATTTT. Amino acids: CASSFRGLHSDTQYF.